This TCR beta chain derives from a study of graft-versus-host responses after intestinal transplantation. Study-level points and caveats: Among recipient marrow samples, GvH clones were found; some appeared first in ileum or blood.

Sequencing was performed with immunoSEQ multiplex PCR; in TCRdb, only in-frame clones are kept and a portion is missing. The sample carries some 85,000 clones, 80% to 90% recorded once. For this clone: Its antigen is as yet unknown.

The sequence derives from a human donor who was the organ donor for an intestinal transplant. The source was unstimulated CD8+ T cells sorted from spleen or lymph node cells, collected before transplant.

The CDR3 loop is CAWSTRSYNEQFF. In nucleotides, the CDR3 is TGTGCCTGGTCGACTAGGTCTTACAATGAGCAGTTCTTC. The chain uses TRBV30 and TRBJ2-1, with D maybe TRBD2 (6 bases). The CDR3 extends over 13 amino acids. Germline CDR1 GTSNPN, CDR2 SVGIG (reference sequence). Trimming took 5 bases from V and 4 from J, leaving 12 bases between them.